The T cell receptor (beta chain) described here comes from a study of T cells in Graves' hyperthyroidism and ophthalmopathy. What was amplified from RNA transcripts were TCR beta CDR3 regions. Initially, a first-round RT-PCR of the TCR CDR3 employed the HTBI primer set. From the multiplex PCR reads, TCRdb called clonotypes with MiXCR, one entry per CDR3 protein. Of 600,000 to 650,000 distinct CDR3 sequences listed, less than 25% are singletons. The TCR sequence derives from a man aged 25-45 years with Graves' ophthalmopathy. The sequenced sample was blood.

CDR3 amino acids: CAWGGGVGAFSSYNEQFF. CDR3 DNA: TGTGCCTGGGGGGGAGGGGTCGGGGCGTTTAGCTCCTACAATGAGCAGTTCTTC. The chain uses TRBV30 and TRBJ2-1, with 7 bases fitting TRBD2. V was clipped by 5 bases and J by 0 bases; unmatched bases: 16. CDR3 length: 18 residues. Germline V gives CDR1 GTSNPN, CDR2 SVGIG (reference sequence).